A single sample is the source of the 17 T cell receptor beta chains below, sequenced in a study of blood T cell repertoires in COVID-19. Measured with immunoSEQ multiplex PCR; TCRdb has only the in-frame clones, and not every one. The profile shows 22,000 or so clones, roughly 90% of them singletons. Sequenced material: peripheral blood. All receptors derive from a woman aged 55 to 70 with active COVID-19.

The gene calls are TRBV12-3 or TRBV12-4 and TRBJ1-2; possibly TRBD1 for D (5 bases). The CDR3 is 13 amino acids. V lost 5 bases to trimming and J lost 3 bases, with 10 bases between them. CDR3 nucleotides: TGTGCCAGCAGTATCCGACAGCACTATGGCTACACCTTC. Amino acid sequence: CASSIRQHYGYTF.

This chain uses TRBV3-1 (or the pseudogene TRBV3-2) with TRBJ1-2, with 9 bases aligning to TRBD1. The CDR3 totals 14 residues. V shed 4 bases, J shed 9 bases, and the junction held 9 bases outside the gene matches. The germline V gene has CDR1 LGHDT and CDR2 YNNKEL (reference sequence). Here the CDR3 reads CASSPKVGTGRYTF. The DNA of the CDR3 is TGTGCCAGCAGCCCAAAAGTCGGGACAGGGCGCTACACCTTC.

The CDR3, as DNA: TGCGCCAGCAGCCCGGGACGGCGCGGGGGGGCAGGAGATACGCAGTATTTT. Translation gives CASSPGRRGGAGDTQYF. V is TRBV5-1 and J is TRBJ2-3, with 9 positions matching TRBD2. V gave up 4 bases and J gave up 5 bases; unmatched junction bases: 14. Germline CDR1 reads SGHRS; CDR2 reads YFSETQ. CDR3 size: 17 residues. Looking up the rest from reference TRBV5-1 and TRBJ2-3 gives the full variable domain: KAGVTQTPRYLIKTRGQQVTLSCSPISGHRSVSWYQQTPGQGLQFLFEYFSETQRNKGNFPGRFSGRQFSNSRSEMNVSTLELGDSALYLCASSPGRRGGAGDTQYFGPGTRLTVL.

The CDR3 region has the DNA TGTGCCACCGGAATGGGGCATCCCACCGGGGAGCTGTTTTTT. Translation: CATGMGHPTGELFF. This chain uses TRBV6-5 with TRBJ2-2; D possibly corresponds to TRBD1 (5 bases). The CDR3 covers 14 residues. CDR1 MNHEY and CDR2 SVGAGI come from the germline V gene. Trimming shortened V by 10 bases and J by 4 bases, and 16 bases separated the two germline ends.

The J gene is TRBJ1-1, the V gene TRBV10-2; the D is unclear. Germline V gives CDR1 WSHSY, CDR2 SAAADI. This CDR3 is built from 13 residues. Deletions cut 7 bases from V and 4 bases from J, with 13 bases between. Here the CDR3 DNA reads TGCGCCAGCACCTACTCCGCCGGCACTGAAGCTTTCTTT. Protein: CASTYSAGTEAFF.

The V and J genes are TRBV9 and TRBJ2-1; TRBD2 aligns across 12 bases. Trimming cost V 4 bases and J 4 bases; bases outside gene matches: 9. Germline values: CDR1 SGDLS, CDR2 YYNGEE. The CDR3 is 17 amino acids. CDR3 bases: TGTGCCAGCAGCTATTCACTAGCGGGGGGAATTTACAATGAGCAGTTCTTC. Its translation is CASSYSLAGGIYNEQFF.

This clone was picked up a small number of times. The rearrangement uses TRBV5-1 and TRBJ1-1; 8 bases line up with TRBD1. CDR3 length equals 14 residues. Germline assignment: CDR1 SGHRS and CDR2 YFSETQ. V was pared by 4 bases and J by 3 bases, with 5 bases of the junction left unmatched. This CDR3 is CASSPGGRYTEAFF. The DNA of the CDR3 is TGCGCCAGCAGCCCAGGGGGCAGGTACACTGAAGCTTTCTTT.

The chain is built from TRBV11-2 and TRBJ2-2; 8 bases align to TRBD1. The germline V gene has CDR1 SGHAT and CDR2 FQNNGV. V lost 3 bases and J lost 3; bases outside the gene matches: 3. CDR3 length: 15 amino acids. CDR3 nucleotide sequence: TGTGCCAGCAGCTTTACGACAGGGGACACCGGGGAGCTGTTTTTT. Translation: CASSFTTGDTGELFF.

This sequence joins TRBV5-1 and TRBJ2-6; possibly TRBD2 for D (6 bases). Germline values: CDR1 SGHRS, CDR2 YFSETQ. V lost 4 bases and J lost 1, with 9 bases in between. The CDR3 has 15 amino acids. The CDR3 loop is CASSARGSGANVLTF. The CDR3 nucleotides are TGCGCCAGCAGCGCCCGGGGGTCTGGGGCCAACGTCCTGACTTTC.

V is TRBV10-3 and J is TRBJ1-1, with 8 bases lining up with TRBD1. The germline V gene encodes CDR1 ENHRY and CDR2 SYGVKD. With 5 bases clipped from V and 0 bases from J, the junction kept 2 bases outside the gene matches. This CDR3 has 14 residues. The CDR3 spells CAISRTGLNTEAFF. The CDR3 coding sequence is TGTGCCATCAGTAGGACAGGGTTGAACACTGAAGCTTTCTTT.

The J gene is TRBJ1-1, the V gene TRBV11-1; the match to TRBD1 covers 8 bases. V gave up 1 base and J gave up 10 bases; unmatched junction bases: 2. CDR3 size: 12 residues. The germline CDR1 and CDR2 sequences are SGHAT and FQDESV (reference sequence). The CDR3: CASSLGTGRAFF. The CDR3, as DNA: TGTGCCAGCAGCTTAGGGACAGGGCGAGCTTTCTTT.

The chain joins TRBV5-4 to TRBJ2-2, with D maybe TRBD2 (6 bases). Trimming removed 4 bases from V and 9 bases from J, with 10 bases in between. The germline gives CDR1 SGHNT, CDR2 YYREEE (reference sequence). The CDR3 length is 12 residues. As DNA, the CDR3 is TGTGCCAGCAGCCCCGGGGGTTGGGAGCTGTTTTTT. Its translation: CASSPGGWELFF.

The chain combines TRBV6-5 with TRBJ2-3, with unresolved D. The germline V and J ends were trimmed by 10 bases and 4 bases, with 18 bases remaining between them. This CDR3 is 14 amino acids long. Germline CDR1 reads MNHEY; CDR2 reads SVGAGI. Written as DNA, the CDR3 is TGTGCCACCCTCGACGTCGGGTTTTCAGATACGCAGTATTTT. It specifies CATLDVGFSDTQYF.

The genes are TRBV6-4 and TRBJ1-1, with 11 bases aligning to TRBD1. The V segment lost 5 bases and the J segment 3 bases; nucleotides outside the gene matches: 5. CDR1 and CDR2 from the germline V gene are MRHNA and SNTAGT. The CDR3 is 15 residues long. CDR3 coding DNA: TGTGCCAGCAGTCGGACAGGGGGCGAGGACACTGAAGCTTTCTTT. This codes for CASSRTGGEDTEAFF.

The chain combines TRBV6-1 with TRBJ2-7, with D perhaps TRBD1 (6 bases). CDR1 and CDR2 from the germline V gene are MNHNS and SASEGT. V lost 1 base and J 2 bases, leaving 15 bases between the germline ends. CDR3 size: 16 residues. The CDR3 here is CASSEGLGHPTYEQYF. CDR3 in DNA: TGTGCCAGCAGTGAAGGCCTGGGACACCCAACCTACGAGCAGTACTTC.

This clone was observed a few times. The chain joins TRBV9 to TRBJ2-7, with D perhaps TRBD2 (5 bases). V lost 4 bases and J lost 5, with 13 bases in between. CDR1 SGDLS and CDR2 YYNGEE come from the germline V gene. The CDR3 spans 13 residues. In DNA, the CDR3 is TGTGCCAGCAGCTCCCCCTACGGGGACGAGCAGTACTTC. Amino acids: CASSSPYGDEQYF.

This chain links TRBV3-1 (or the pseudogene TRBV3-2) with TRBJ2-2; 8 positions match TRBD2. The CDR3 is 14 amino acids. Germline loops: CDR1 LGHDT, CDR2 YNNKEL (reference sequence). V dropped 8 bases and J dropped 8; count of bases not matched to a gene: 10. CDR3 protein: CASGTRGAEGELFF. The CDR3 bases are TGTGCCAGCGGGACGCGGGGGGCTGAAGGGGAGCTGTTTTTT.